This TCR beta chain was sequenced for a study of T cells in Graves' hyperthyroidism and ophthalmopathy. There were TCR beta CDR3 regions amplified from RNA transcripts. With the HTBI primer set, the TCR CDR3 went through a first round of RT-PCR. One entry per CDR3 protein, called by TCRdb with MiXCR from the multiplex PCR reads. Among some 460,000 distinct CDR3 sequences, about a sixth were seen once, and the ten largest hold around 7.3%. With 4 bases clipped from V and 4 bases from J, the junction kept 7 bases outside the gene matches. The CDR3 sequence is 16 residues long. Germline CDR1 reads DFQATT; CDR2 reads SNEGSKA (reference sequence). This clonotype was recorded many times. Patients with uncontrolled infections, other autoimmune diseases, pregnancy or lactation were excluded.

The sequencing input was blood. The J gene is TRBJ2-2, the V gene TRBV20-1; 12 nucleotides agree with TRBD2. The origin of this receptor is a young woman with Graves' hyperthyroidism. The CDR3 is CSATPSGRASTGELFF. The DNA of the CDR3 is TGCAGTGCTACCCCTAGCGGGAGGGCCAGCACCGGGGAGCTGTTTTTT.